This is a list of T cell receptor beta chains from one sample in a study of blood T cell repertoires in COVID-19. TCRdb's copy holds only in-frame clones and misses some; the assay was immunoSEQ multiplex PCR. The sample includes tens of thousands of clones, over 70% of them seen just once. The sequencing input was peripheral blood. The receptors were sampled from a woman between 50 and 59 years old with acute or convalescent COVID-19. CDR3s include the opening cysteine and the closing phenylalanine or tryptophan. A D gene is named only where the DNA matches it firmly. Size is omitted from some rows. Given values are once, few, many or a class for expanded clones.

>-|TRBJ2-6|TRBV14|-
TGTGCCAGCAGCCACCTCGGGGGAGGAGGGGCCAACGTCCTGACTTTC
CASSHLGGGGANVLTF
>TRBD1|TRBJ1-6|TRBV6-5|-
TGTGCCAGCAGTTACTCGGGGACAGGGAATTCACCCCTCCACTTT
CASSYSGTGNSPLHF
>-|TRBJ1-4|TRBV5-1|-
TGCGCCAGCAGCTTGGGGTCCGGAACTAATGAAAAACTGTTTTTT
CASSLGSGTNEKLFF
>-|TRBJ2-5|TRBV24-1|-
TGTGCCACCAGTGTTTTTTGGGAGGAACAAGAGACCCAGTACTTC
CATSVFWEEQETQYF
>-|TRBJ2-3|TRBV6-5|-
TGTGCCAGCCGACCACCCCGGGGCACAGATACGCAGTATTTT
CASRPPRGTDTQYF
>TRBD2|TRBJ2-1|TRBV7-2|few
TGTGCCAGCAGCCGTCGAACTAGCGGGGAAAATGAGCAGTTCTTC
CASSRRTSGENEQFF
>-|TRBJ2-7|TRBV5-4|-
TGTGCCACCCGGGCAGGGCCTTCCTACGAGCAGTACTTC
CATRAGPSYEQYF
>-|TRBJ1-1|TRBV3-1/TRBV3-2|few
TGTGCCAGCAGCCAAGGTTGGGGGAAGGGGGGGAAGACTGAAGCTTTCTTT
CASSQGWGKGGKTEAFF
>-|TRBJ1-5|TRBV28|few
TGTGCCAGCAGGGACAGCCAAAATCAGCCCCAGCATTTT
CASRDSQNQPQHF
>TRBD1|TRBJ2-1|TRBV2|few
TGTGCCAGCAAGGCGGACAGGGGTTCGTACAATGAGCAGTTCTTC
CASKADRGSYNEQFF
>TRBD1|TRBJ1-1|TRBV5-6|-
TGTGCCAGCAGCCGGACAGGGGGCGTTGAAGCTTTCTTT
CASSRTGGVEAFF
>-|TRBJ1-4|TRBV27|-
TGTGCCAGCAGTTTCCGGTCAGGGCCTAATGAAAAACTGTTTTTT
CASSFRSGPNEKLFF
>-|TRBJ1-5|TRBV11-2|few
TGTGCCAGCAGCTTACAGGGAAGCAATCAGCCCCAGCATTTT
CASSLQGSNQPQHF
>-|TRBJ1-2|TRBV20-1|-
TGCAGTGCTAAACAGGACTATGGCTACACCTTC
CSAKQDYGYTF
>TRBD2|TRBJ2-5|TRBV3-1/TRBV3-2|once
TGTGCCAGCAGCCCGAGGACTAGCGGGGGGCCAGGCCAGTACTTC
CASSPRTSGGPGQYF
>-|TRBJ1-1|TRBV20-1|-
TGCAGTGCTAGTCGAATAGGAGCAGAGAACACTGAAGCTTTCTTT
CSASRIGAENTEAFF
>TRBD2|TRBJ2-3|TRBV12-3/TRBV12-4|few
TGTGCCAGCAGCGGGGGGAGCACAGATACGCAGTATTTT
CASSGGSTDTQYF
>-|TRBJ1-1|TRBV3-1/TRBV3-2|few
TGTGCCAGCAGCCAAGATAAGGGGAAGGGGAACACTGAAGCTTTCTTT
CASSQDKGKGNTEAFF
>-|TRBJ1-1|TRBV15|-
TGTGCCACCAGCAGAGACACCAGGTCGAACACTGAAGCTTTCTTT
CATSRDTRSNTEAFF
>-|TRBJ2-5|TRBV10-3|-
TGTGCCATTCGGGACACCGGGGTGGAGACCCAGTACTTC
CAIRDTGVETQYF
>TRBD1|TRBJ1-1|TRBV7-3|few
TGTGCCAGCAGCTTAGGAGGGGGCGGCACTGAAGCTTTCTTT
CASSLGGGGTEAFF
>TRBD1|TRBJ1-2|TRBV6-5|-
TGTGCCAGCAGACCGGACAGGGGGCTTTATGGCTACACCTTC
CASRPDRGLYGYTF
>-|TRBJ1-1|TRBV19|-
TGTGCCAGTAGTTATGGCCAGTTGAACACTGAAGCTTTCTTT
CASSYGQLNTEAFF
>-|TRBJ1-1|TRBV6-5|-
TGTGCCAGCAGTTTCGGGAGTTCAGTGAACACTGAAGCTTTCTTT
CASSFGSSVNTEAFF
>TRBD1|TRBJ2-7|TRBV5-1|-
TGCGCCAGCAGCTTGGCCCACAAGGGGGCCGAGCAGTACTTC
CASSLAHKGAEQYF
>-|TRBJ1-1|TRBV6-1|-
TGTGCCAGCAGTTCGGGTGAATTGAACACTGAAGCTTTCTTT
CASSSGELNTEAFF
>TRBD2|TRBJ2-3|TRBV5-1|-
TGCGCCAGCAGTTACGGGGAGGGGAGAGATACGCAGTATTTT
CASSYGEGRDTQYF
>-|TRBJ1-2|TRBV6-5|-
TGTGCCAGTGTGCCAGGGTCCTATATGGGCTACACCTTC
CASVPGSYMGYTF
>-|TRBJ2-1|TRBV9|-
TGTGCCAGCAGCGTAGCGTCAGGATTGCAGTTCTTC
CASSVASGLQFF
>TRBD2|TRBJ2-7|TRBV4-2|-
TGTGCCAGCAGCCTCTCGGGAGCGGGGAGCTCCTACGAGCAGTACTTC
CASSLSGAGSSYEQYF
>-|TRBJ1-2|TRBV5-1|-
TGCGCCAGCAGCTTCACAGGGAACTATGGCTACACCTTC
CASSFTGNYGYTF
>-|TRBJ1-3|TRBV7-9|-
TGTGCCAGCAGCTCGGACCCCGTCGCCAGGGCCCGCTCTGGAAACACCATATATTTT
CASSSDPVARARSGNTIYF
>TRBD2|TRBJ2-7|TRBV19|once
TGTGCCAGTAGTATAGATCAGCGGGGGCCCGGAGCCTACGAGCAGTACTTC
CASSIDQRGPGAYEQYF
>-|TRBJ1-1|TRBV19|-
TGTGCCAGTAAGGACAGCCGAACCAACACTGAAGCTTTCTTT
CASKDSRTNTEAFF
>TRBD1|TRBJ1-2|TRBV30|-
TGTGCCTGGGCCTGGGACAGGCTGATCTATGGCTACACCTTC
CAWAWDRLIYGYTF
>TRBD1|TRBJ1-2|TRBV5-5|-
TGTGCCAGCAGCTCGTCAACCATGACAGGGGCCTATGGCTACACCTTC
CASSSSTMTGAYGYTF
>TRBD2|TRBJ2-1|TRBV10-3|-
TGTGCCATCAGTGAGCAAAGCGGGGAGGCGTTCTTC
CAISEQSGEAFF
>TRBD1|TRBJ2-7|TRBV5-1|few
TGCGCCAGCAGCCTCCTCGGGACAGGGACCTACGAGCAGTACTTC
CASSLLGTGTYEQYF
>TRBD1|TRBJ1-1|TRBV3-1/TRBV3-2|-
TGTGCCAGCAGCCCCTCGGACAGGGGGCTTTGGGCTGAAGCTTTCTTT
CASSPSDRGLWAEAFF
>-|TRBJ1-6|TRBV6-2/TRBV6-3|few
TGTGCCAGCAGTTGGGGGCAGCTTGGAAATTCACCCCTCCACTTT
CASSWGQLGNSPLHF
>-|TRBJ1-1|TRBV19|-
TGTGCCAGTAGTTCCCCGGGGTCTGGGGGGTTGAACACTGAAGCTTTCTTT
CASSSPGSGGLNTEAFF
>TRBD1|TRBJ1-1|TRBV18|-
TGTGCCAGCTCACCCTGGACAGGAATGAACACTGAAGCTTTCTTT
CASSPWTGMNTEAFF
>TRBD1|TRBJ2-2|TRBV24-1|-
TGTGCCACGTCCAGGGGACAGGGTCCCGGGGAGCTGTTTTTT
CATSRGQGPGELFF
>-|TRBJ1-4|TRBV27|-
TGTGCCAGCAGTTACTATGAGGGCGAAAAACTGTTTTTT
CASSYYEGEKLFF
>TRBD1|TRBJ1-1|TRBV28|-
TGTGCCAGCAGCCCTCTAGGGGACAGGGGACGGACTGAAGCTTTCTTT
CASSPLGDRGRTEAFF
>TRBD1|TRBJ1-1|TRBV29-1|-
TGCAGCGTTGCGGGGACAGCGACTGAAGCTTTCTTT
CSVAGTATEAFF
>-|TRBJ2-2|TRBV2|-
TGTGCCAGCAGGAGGACAGACGACACCGGGGAGCTGTTTTTT
CASRRTDDTGELFF
>TRBD2|TRBJ2-3|TRBV10-3|-
TGTGCCTCCGGGGAGACTAGCGGGGTTACAGATACGCAGTATTTT
CASGETSGVTDTQYF
>TRBD1|TRBJ1-5|TRBV27|once
TGTGCCAGCAGGACAGGGGGCTATAGCAATCAGCCCCAGCATTTT
CASRTGGYSNQPQHF
>TRBD1|TRBJ2-1|TRBV7-9|once
TGTGCCAGCAGCTTAGGGGTAGCGACAGGGATCGATGAGCAGTTCTTC
CASSLGVATGIDEQFF
>-|TRBJ1-1|TRBV9|-
TGTGCCAGCAGCGTAGTTTGGGAGGGGAACACTGAAGCTTTCTTT
CASSVVWEGNTEAFF
>TRBD1|TRBJ1-1|TRBV28|-
TGTGCCAGCAGTTTCCAGGGGGCCAACAGCTACGAAGCTTTCTTT
CASSFQGANSYEAFF